These T cell receptor beta chains were read from a single sample in a study of T cells after yellow fever vaccination. TCRdb recomputed calls from the 5' RACE reads with MiXCR, one row per CDR3 protein. The sample shows around 230,000 distinct CDR3 sequences, 5.5% to 8.5% of them seen only once. This specimen was CD4+ T cells sorted from PBMCs, taken on the day of the yellow fever booster vaccination. Receptors originate from a man younger than 45 who received the YFV17D yellow fever vaccine. Both conserved end residues are trimmed from each CDR3. Where a row states a size, it is once, few, many or the class of an expanded clone; other rows omit it.

J gene | V gene | clone size | CDR3 protein
TRBJ2-7 | TRBV5-1 | many | ASSGDFYEQY
TRBJ2-3 | TRBV4-2 | many | ASSSLTRGGADTQY
TRBJ2-1 | TRBV11-1 | - | ASSLASGEDEQF
TRBJ2-5 | TRBV12-3/TRBV12-4 | many | ASRWGTGRETQY
TRBJ2-1 | TRBV6-1 | few | ASRGQGAFDYNEQF
TRBJ2-3 | TRBV7-6 | many | ATSRGAGSTDTQY
TRBJ1-5 | TRBV4-2 | few | ASSQDLSGAQH
TRBJ1-4 | TRBV15 | - | ATSRGTSRDEKLF
TRBJ2-1 | TRBV6-5 | few | ASSNRYNEQF
TRBJ2-3 | TRBV4-2 | few | ASSHPSGRASLRDTQY
TRBJ2-2 | TRBV2 | many | ASSGRTTGPNTGELF
TRBJ2-3 | TRBV6-4 | few | ASNPLAERSTDTQY
TRBJ1-2 | TRBV25-1 | - | ASSESGRPYGYT
TRBJ1-3 | TRBV6-1 | few | ASSEDSSGNTIY
TRBJ2-1 | TRBV11-2 | few | ASSPYPVSSGMAYNEQF
TRBJ2-3 | TRBV28 | many | ASSLRADTQY
TRBJ2-7 | TRBV6-1 | - | ATLSALAGVGEQY
TRBJ2-5 | TRBV7-2 | - | ASSLTVQETQY
TRBJ2-5 | TRBV5-5 | few | ASSYQGRETQY
TRBJ1-1 | TRBV10-3 | - | AISESSGIVTEAF
TRBJ1-6 | TRBV6-5 | few | ASSSTIRQGSLLH
TRBJ2-7 | TRBV5-1 | - | ASSLRVDYEQY
TRBJ2-1 | TRBV20-1 | few | SATRLAGASQF
TRBJ2-1 | TRBV29-1 | - | SGGQNNEQF
TRBJ2-7 | TRBV7-2 | - | ASSPRGSGSYEQY
TRBJ1-2 | TRBV20-1 | - | SALQGTYGYT
TRBJ2-1 | TRBV27 | - | ASKWGSTNEQF
TRBJ2-2 | TRBV5-1 | many | ASSLMGERTGELF
TRBJ1-2 | TRBV6-2/TRBV6-3 | few | ASTRDGKNYGYT
TRBJ2-2 | TRBV27 | many | ASISGLAGLNTGELF
TRBJ1-5 | TRBV15 | few | ATSSNLQGASNQPQH
TRBJ2-7 | TRBV10-3 | - | AIGTPRSYEQY
TRBJ2-5 | TRBV20-1 | - | SARDAQTSGRIRETQC
TRBJ2-6 | TRBV11-1 | - | ASSLGSLVTSSGANVLT
TRBJ2-5 | TRBV10-3 | few | AISKFEAEQETQY
TRBJ2-7 | TRBV7-2 | few | ASSSGQGWGEQY
TRBJ1-6 | TRBV20-1 | few | SAGVGKGSPLH
TRBJ2-7 | TRBV3-1 | many | ASSPSPTEQY
TRBJ2-2 | TRBV30 | few | AWSGNGELF
TRBJ1-3 | TRBV5-1 | many | ASSPEGVSGNTIY
TRBJ2-3 | TRBV5-1 | many | ASSERLAGRVTDTQY
TRBJ2-2 | TRBV12-3/TRBV12-4 | - | ASKGSSGSVTGELF
TRBJ2-5 | TRBV11-2 | - | ASSRDGETQY
TRBJ1-1 | TRBV5-4 | - | ASSAHRGVNTEAF
TRBJ2-2 | TRBV6-5 | many | ASSSRGRASGELF
TRBJ2-5 | TRBV5-5 | - | ASSPGLGHETQY
TRBJ2-3 | TRBV5-1 | - | ASSIGRARTDTQY
TRBJ2-6 | TRBV25-1 | - | ASSDPYVSSGANVLT
TRBJ2-7 | TRBV20-1 | few | SAPSPSAQEQY
TRBJ2-1 | TRBV29-1 | many | SVVGSAGVNEQF